This TCR beta chain emerged from a study of shared clonotypes between healthy human individuals. Whole-study context: The people who gave samples were a couple of women and a few men aged 18 to 49. The study's findings and limits: In having few donors, the study represented limited genetic and exposure-history diversity.

Naive CD8 populations comprised CD45RO-negative cells positively selected for CCR7, excluding terminally differentiated effector memory CD45RA+ cells. Healthy HIV-negative adults with no recent acute infections or vaccinations were recruited as donors. The input for sorted-subset replicate PCRs was around 0.2 ug DNA, 30,000 or so T cell genomes. Generated by immunoSEQ multiplex PCR, the TCRdb table keeps only in-frame clones and is missing some. This sample has about 2 million clones, with over 85% found just once. This CDR3 is built from 14 residues. V gave up 5 bases and J gave up 6 bases; unmatched junction bases: 6. The germline gives CDR1 WNHNN, CDR2 SYGVQD (reference sequence). Of note for this clone: The target antigen is unknown.

This clonotype originated in a man between 18 and 29 years old in good health. The sample taken for sequencing was naive CD8+ T cells sorted from blood. The chain couples TRBV10-1 to TRBJ2-2, with 7 positions matching TRBD1. The CDR3 protein is CASSKGTGAGELFF. DNA of the CDR3: TGCGCCAGCAGTAAAGGAACAGGGGCCGGGGAGCTGTTTTTT.